The T cell receptor (beta chain) described here comes from a study of blood T cell repertoires in COVID-19. Generated by immunoSEQ multiplex PCR, the TCRdb table keeps only in-frame clones and is missing some. This table holds approximately 230,000 clones, around 84% found once. This clonotype was obtained from a man aged 30 to 39 with active or convalescent COVID-19. Sequencing was done on a sample of peripheral blood.

The CDR3 loop is CASSLVGNNEKLFF. The CDR3 DNA follows: TGTGCCAGCAGCTTAGTCGGGAATAATGAAAAACTGTTTTTT. The rearrangement joins TRBV7-9 to TRBJ1-4; the D is unclear. The germline gives CDR1 SEHNR, CDR2 FQNEAQ (reference sequence). Trimming removed 1 base at V and 4 bases at J, with 7 bases between. The CDR3 covers 14 residues.